These 32 T cell receptor beta chains were all obtained from the same sample, sequenced in a study of blood T cell repertoires in COVID-19. Clones were read by immunoSEQ multiplex PCR, and TCRdb kept only the in-frame ones, dropping some. The table shows about 68,000 clones, with more than 80% occurring only once. The sequencing input was peripheral blood. These receptors all stem from a man aged 45-65 years with acute or convalescent COVID-19.

The chain has TRBV27 and TRBJ2-3; D remains ambiguous. This CDR3 comprises 13 residues. Trimming removed 5 bases at V and 0 bases at J, with 6 bases between. Germline V gives CDR1 MNHEY, CDR2 SMNVEV (reference sequence). Written as DNA, the CDR3 is TGTGCCAGCAGTAGTACTAGCACAGATACGCAGTATTTT. It specifies CASSSTSTDTQYF.

This clone has a handful of counts. V usage is TRBV5-1 and J usage is TRBJ2-3; no reliable D call. This CDR3 contains 16 residues. Germline V lookup: CDR1 SGHRS, CDR2 YFSETQ. Trimming took off 4 bases at V and 3 bases at J, with 18 bases between the two ends. Written as DNA, the CDR3 is TGCGCCAGCAGCCCCAAAGCCGTTACCTCAACAGATACGCAGTATTTT. Its translation is CASSPKAVTSTDTQYF.

This rearrangement joins TRBV11-2 to TRBJ1-3; the D gene is possibly TRBD1 (6 bases). CDR1 SGHAT and CDR2 FQNNGV come from the germline V gene. The CDR3 loop spans 16 amino acids. V lost 0 bases, J lost 1 base, and 10 bases lay in between. The CDR3: CASSLEGAWSGNTIYF. CDR3 DNA: TGTGCCAGCAGCTTAGAGGGGGCTTGGTCTGGAAACACCATATATTTT.

This chain joins TRBV25-1 and TRBJ1-2; 11 bases align to TRBD1. V lost 3 bases and J lost 4; bases outside the gene matches: 10. CDR1 is MGHDK, CDR2 SYGVNS, per germline. The CDR3 has 17 residues. CDR3 in amino acids: CASSEALGQGAGYGYTF. CDR3 coding DNA: TGTGCCAGCAGTGAGGCCCTCGGACAGGGGGCCGGCTATGGCTACACCTTC.

The V call is TRBV6-6, the J call TRBJ1-2; TRBD1 agrees at 8 bases. In germline, CDR1 is MNHNY, CDR2 SVGAGI (reference sequence). This CDR3 is 15 amino acids long. V lost 5 bases, J lost 4 bases, and 9 bases stayed unmatched. The chain's CDR3 is CASSGQDRASYGYTF. The CDR3 DNA sequence: TGTGCCAGCAGTGGTCAGGACAGGGCGAGCTATGGCTACACCTTC.

This chain connects TRBV25-1 to TRBJ2-3, with D possibly TRBD2 on 6 matching bases. The V gene lost 2 bases and the J gene lost 3 bases, with 12 bases spanning the gap. Germline CDR1 reads MGHDK; CDR2 reads SYGVNS. The CDR3 length is 15 residues. CDR3 loop: CASSELGGSTDTQYF. The CDR3 bases are TGTGCCAGCAGTGAACTCGGGGGTTCGACAGATACGCAGTATTTT.

J is TRBJ1-1 and V is TRBV5-4; 8 bases match TRBD1. CDR3 length equals 12 residues. V lost 10 bases to trimming and J lost 6 bases; unmatched junction nucleotides: 8. Germline lookup yields CDR1 SGHNT and CDR2 YYREEE (reference sequence). CDR3 amino acids: CALGQGTSEAFF. The CDR3 DNA follows: TGTGCCTTAGGACAGGGCACGTCTGAAGCTTTCTTT.

V usage is TRBV5-1 and J usage is TRBJ1-1; unclear D gene. Germline V gene lookup returns CDR1 SGHRS and CDR2 YFSETQ. The CDR3 has 13 amino acids. V dropped 1 base and J dropped 3 bases, with 7 bases sitting between them. The CDR3 loop is CASSLMGDTEAFF. CDR3 DNA: TGCGCCAGCAGCTTGATGGGAGACACTGAAGCTTTCTTT.

This chain joins TRBV29-1 and TRBJ2-5, with TRBD1 matching 8 bases. From germline, CDR1 is SQVTM and CDR2 ANQGSEA. V was pared by 1 base and J by 5 bases, with 15 bases of the junction left unmatched. This CDR3 spans 17 amino acids. CDR3 DNA: TGCAGCGTTGAAGCCCTCCTTAGGACAGGGTTAAGGGAGACCCAGTACTTC. This gives the protein CSVEALLRTGLRETQYF.

V is TRBV19 and J is TRBJ1-5; 8 bases agree with TRBD1. The V and J ends lost 5 bases and 7 bases, in that order; junction bases with no gene match: 10. The CDR3 sequence is 15 residues long. Germline values: CDR1 LNHDA, CDR2 SQIVND (reference sequence). CDR3 residues: CASSAITGGAQPQHF. CDR3 coding DNA: TGTGCCAGTAGTGCAATTACAGGGGGTGCACAGCCCCAGCATTTT.

This sequence joins TRBV28 and TRBJ2-1; a weak D match, TRBD2 (5 bases). CDR3 length: 13 amino acids. Deletions cut 3 bases from V and 9 bases from J, with 12 bases between. Germline CDR1 is MDHEN and CDR2 is SYDVKM. CDR3 DNA sequence: TGTGCCAGCAGTTTCGACTCACGGGGTGAGCAGTTCTTC. Translation gives CASSFDSRGEQFF.

The genes are TRBV9 and TRBJ2-1, with 9 bases fitting TRBD1. The CDR3 runs to 14 residues. The germline V gene encodes CDR1 SGDLS and CDR2 YYNGEE. J lost 8 bases, V lost 0 bases, and 3 bases had no gene match. The CDR3 is CASSVAQGAYEQFF. Here the CDR3 DNA reads TGTGCCAGCAGCGTAGCACAGGGGGCATATGAGCAGTTCTTC.

The J gene is TRBJ2-1, the V gene TRBV27; 14 nucleotides match TRBD2. Trimming took 5 bases from V and 4 from J; bases not matched to a gene: 13. From germline, CDR1 is MNHEY and CDR2 SMNVEV (reference sequence). The CDR3 has 19 residues. CDR3 residues: CASSPGTSGSRFGYNEQFF. The CDR3 region has the DNA TGTGCCAGCAGTCCCGGGACTAGCGGGAGTCGATTTGGATACAATGAGCAGTTCTTC.

The chain carries TRBV29-1 and TRBJ2-3, with D tentatively TRBD1 (6 bases). CDR3 length: 13 residues. Germline CDR1 is SQVTM and CDR2 is ANQGSEA. Trimming removed 8 bases at V and 4 bases at J, with 16 bases between. CDR3 loop: CSWKRGWADTQYF. CDR3 DNA sequence: TGCAGCTGGAAGAGGGGGTGGGCAGATACGCAGTATTTT.

This chain's CDR3 is CAWSVTGMWSPLHF. CDR3 bases: TGTGCCTGGAGTGTAACAGGGATGTGGTCACCCCTCCACTTT. The chain couples TRBV30 to TRBJ1-6; D may be TRBD1 (6 bases). This CDR3 has 14 residues. The V and J ends lost 0 bases and 10 bases respectively, with 13 bases between them. CDR1 and CDR2 from the germline V gene are GTSNPN and SVGIG (reference sequence).

This rearrangement joins TRBV11-3 to TRBJ1-4; D call uncertain. With 4 bases removed from V and 8 bases from J, the gap between germline ends came to 8 bases. Germline-derived CDR1 and CDR2 are SGHNT and YENEEA. CDR3 length equals 12 residues. CDR3 sequence: CASSSSREKLFF. The CDR3 nucleotides read TGTGCCAGCAGCTCCTCCCGGGAAAAACTGTTTTTT.

The chain carries TRBV4-3 and TRBJ2-2, with D possibly matching TRBD2 (6 bases). The V gene's germline CDR1 is LGHNA and CDR2 YSLEER. The CDR3 totals 15 residues. V lost 1 base, J lost 6 bases, and 12 bases lay in between. The CDR3 region has the DNA TGCGCCAGCAGCCAAGGGGACTTAGTGTCCGGGGAGCTGTTTTTT. Translation: CASSQGDLVSGELFF.

J is TRBJ2-7 and V is TRBV10-3, with 7 bases aligning to TRBD1. Unmatched junction bases numbered 2, after V lost 9 bases and J lost 0 bases. Germline V lookup: CDR1 ENHRY, CDR2 SYGVKD. The CDR3 contains 12 residues. For the CDR3, the DNA is TGTGCCATGGCAGGGGGCTCCTACGAGCAGTACTTC. Translation gives CAMAGGSYEQYF.

The chain is built from TRBV9 and TRBJ1-3; the D gene is possibly TRBD1 (6 bases). The CDR3 sequence is 15 residues long. V was pared by 3 bases and J by 0 bases, with 10 bases between. Germline V gene sequence: CDR1 SGDLS, CDR2 YYNGEE. The CDR3 bases are TGTGCCAGCAGCGAGGACAGCCACTCTGGAAACACCATATATTTT. Its protein product is CASSEDSHSGNTIYF.

The genes are TRBV27 and TRBJ1-5; TRBD1 might be the D (6 bases). V was shortened by 6 bases and J by 4 bases, with 10 bases between the two germline ends. Germline-derived CDR1 and CDR2 are MNHEY and SMNVEV (reference sequence). This CDR3 is 13 amino acids long. In nucleotides, the CDR3 is TGTGCCAGCAGAAAAGGACAGAATCAGCCCCAGCATTTT. Translation: CASRKGQNQPQHF.

The rearrangement joins TRBV11-3 to TRBJ2-7; no firm D call. The V end lost 5 bases, the J end lost 5 bases, and 10 bases lay between the germline ends. This CDR3 spans 12 amino acids. Germline V gives CDR1 SGHNT, CDR2 YENEEA. The CDR3 coding sequence is TGTGCCAGCAGCGGGCCTCCGGACGAGCAGTACGTC. Amino acids: CASSGPPDEQYV.

The chain combines TRBV6-5 with TRBJ2-2, with D possibly matching TRBD1 (5 bases). From germline, CDR1 is MNHEY and CDR2 SVGAGI. The CDR3 is made up of 15 amino acids. Between the trimmed V and J ends, which lost 2 bases and 6 bases, there was a span of 13 bases. CDR3 protein: CASSYRGLGAGELFF. DNA for the CDR3: TGTGCCAGCAGTTACAGGGGTTTAGGCGCCGGGGAGCTGTTTTTT.

The V gene is TRBV2, the J gene TRBJ1-2, with unresolved D. With 4 bases removed from V and 6 bases from J, the gap between germline ends came to 15 bases. CDR1 and CDR2 from the germline V gene are SNHLY and FYNNEI. This CDR3 has 14 residues. CDR3 protein: CASSAGGSGDGYTF. CDR3 DNA: TGTGCCAGCAGTGCGGGAGGGTCCGGGGATGGCTACACCTTC.

The chain recombines TRBV11-3 with TRBJ2-5; 12 bases match TRBD2. The CDR3 extends over 15 amino acids. J gave up 5 bases and V 5 bases, and 6 bases lay outside the gene matches. Looked up from germline, CDR1 is SGHNT and CDR2 is YENEEA. In DNA, the CDR3 is TGTGCCAGCAGCGTTCTAGCGGGAGGGGTTGAGACCCAGTACTTC. Residues: CASSVLAGGVETQYF.

CDR3: CASSVDPLGGTDTQYF. In DNA form, the CDR3 reads TGTGCCAGCAGCGTAGATCCCCTGGGGGGAACAGATACGCAGTATTTT. This rearrangement joins TRBV9 to TRBJ2-3; TRBD2 is a possible D gene (6 bases). V was trimmed by 0 bases and J by 3 bases, leaving 14 bases between them. The CDR3 runs to 16 residues. From germline, CDR1 is SGDLS and CDR2 YYNGEE.

This chain connects TRBV24-1 to TRBJ1-1; D is unresolved. The CDR3 has 12 amino acids. V was pared by 4 bases and J by 3 bases, with 5 bases between. Germline V gene data show CDR1 as KGHDR and CDR2 as SFDVKD. Here the CDR3 reads CATSDPDTEAFF. CDR3 in DNA: TGTGCCACCAGTGACCCCGACACTGAAGCTTTCTTT.

The V gene is TRBV4-1, the J gene TRBJ2-6; D possibly corresponds to TRBD1 (6 bases). The CDR3 runs to 17 residues. V was trimmed by 3 bases and J by 2 bases, leaving 14 bases between them. CDR1 and CDR2 (germline): MGHRA, YSYEKL. As DNA, the CDR3 is TGCGCCAGCAGCCAGAGACAGGCGATTCCTGGGGCCAACGTCCTGACTTTC. It codes for CASSQRQAIPGANVLTF.

This chain connects TRBV5-1 to TRBJ2-1, with D perhaps matching TRBD1 (5 bases). Germline assignment: CDR1 SGHRS and CDR2 YFSETQ. This CDR3 contains 14 residues. Deletions cut 0 bases from V and 8 bases from J, with 12 bases between. The CDR3 loop is CASSLGQGLHEQFF. As DNA, the CDR3 is TGCGCCAGCAGCTTGGGGCAGGGTCTCCATGAGCAGTTCTTC.

The rearrangement uses TRBV10-3 and TRBJ1-2; D call uncertain. Germline V gives CDR1 ENHRY, CDR2 SYGVKD. CDR3 length: 13 residues. V lost 3 bases, J lost 2 bases, and 7 bases lay in between. The CDR3 DNA follows: TGTGCCATCAGTGATAGTCCCAACTATGGCTACACCTTC. Translating it yields CAISDSPNYGYTF.

This clone showed up just once. V and J are TRBV11-3 and TRBJ1-3; D is perhaps TRBD1 (6 bases). The CDR3 contains 17 residues. Germline CDR1 is SGHNT and CDR2 is YENEEA. V gave up 1 base and J gave up 5 bases, with 18 bases separating them. The CDR3 DNA follows: TGTGCCAGCAGCTTAGGACCAAACTACGGGACACGAAACACCATATATTTT. Protein sequence: CASSLGPNYGTRNTIYF.

This sequence joins TRBV5-4 and TRBJ2-2; 9 nucleotides align to TRBD1. The germline V gene has CDR1 SGHNT and CDR2 YYREEE (reference sequence). The ends lost 1 base at V and 6 bases at J; junction bases unmatched: 7. The CDR3 length is 16 residues. The DNA of the CDR3 is TGTGCCAGCAGCTTGAAGGGACAGGGTTGGGCCGGGGAGCTGTTTTTT. Translation: CASSLKGQGWAGELFF.

V is TRBV30 and J is TRBJ2-7; the D gene is possibly TRBD1 (5 bases). Germline CDR1 and CDR2: GTSNPN and SVGIG (reference sequence). Trimming stripped 0 bases from V and 2 bases from J, with 8 bases between. The CDR3 contains 13 residues. The CDR3 DNA reads TGTGCCTGGAGTGTAGCAGGGACCTACGAGCAGTACTTC. It is translated as CAWSVAGTYEQYF.